A selection of T cell receptor beta chains follows, all from one sample in a study of T-cell memory formation after mild COVID-19. TCRdb fed the 5' RACE reads into MiXCR, producing one record per CDR3 protein. Of approximately 560,000 distinct CDR3 sequences in the sample, approximately 15% were seen once. The sample consisted of PBMCs or a T cell subset sorted from them (not recorded which). Source of these receptors: an adult woman who had mild COVID-19 (a few samples of this study predate the infection). Cell type and time point are not known. The CDR3 runs from the conserved cysteine through the conserved F or W. D genes are given only for firm matches. Only some rows state a clone size, as once, few, many or a class for expanded clones.

v_gene,abundance,j_gene,d_gene,CDR3nt,CDR3aa
TRBV27,few,TRBJ2-5,.,TGTGCCAGCAGTATGACCCGGGTCTGGGGGGAGACCCAGTACTTC,CASSMTRVWGETQYF
TRBV7-3,few,TRBJ2-1,.,TGTGCCAGCAGCTTATCGGCAGGGAATGATGGTTATGAGCAGTTCTTC,CASSLSAGNDGYEQFF
TRBV6-2/TRBV6-3,.,TRBJ2-3,TRBD2,TGTGCCAGCAGTTCCGGTTACACGAGCGGGAGTCGGACAGATACGCAGTATTTT,CASSSGYTSGSRTDTQYF
TRBV30,few,TRBJ1-3,.,TGTGCCTGGAGTGTTAAGGGAATCAGGGGAAACACCATATATTTT,CAWSVKGIRGNTIYF
TRBV18,.,TRBJ2-7,TRBD1,TGTGCCAGCTCACCTGAATTGGGACAGAACTACGAGCAGTACTTC,CASSPELGQNYEQYF
TRBV6-5,.,TRBJ2-7,TRBD2,TGTGCCAGCAGTCCCGGGACTAGCGGGAGGGCCGTCAAGGACGAGCAGTACTTC,CASSPGTSGRAVKDEQYF
TRBV12-3/TRBV12-4,few,TRBJ2-6,.,TGTGCCAGCAGTTTTTGGGGTGGGGCCAACGTCCTGACTTTC,CASSFWGGANVLTF
TRBV27,.,TRBJ2-1,.,TGTGCCAGCACATCAGGTTACTCCTACAATGAGCAGTTCTTC,CASTSGYSYNEQFF
TRBV11-2,.,TRBJ2-7,.,TGTGCCAGCAGCTCGAACTACTACGAGCAGTACTTC,CASSSNYYEQYF
TRBV7-2,many,TRBJ2-5,TRBD2,TGTGCCAGCAGTTCCGGGGGGGAAGAGACCCAGTACTTC,CASSSGGEETQYF
TRBV9,.,TRBJ1-1,.,TGTGCCAGCAGCGGGAGTCGGGACTACGGAGCTTTCTTT,CASSGSRDYGAFF
TRBV12-3/TRBV12-4,.,TRBJ2-1,TRBD2,TGTGCCAGCAGCCTAACTAGCGGGGGGAACAATGAGCAGTTCTTC,CASSLTSGGNNEQFF
TRBV24-1,many,TRBJ2-7,.,TGTGCCACCAGTGGTCTACTCCCCGGGACACGCTCCTACGAGCAGTACTTC,CATSGLLPGTRSYEQYF
TRBV29-1,many,TRBJ1-6,.,TGCAGCGCGGGGGACGGACCTAATTCACCCCTCCACTTT,CSAGDGPNSPLHF
TRBV29-1,few,TRBJ2-1,.,TGCAGCGTTGAAGAAGAGTGGGCCAGGGATGAGCAGTTCTTC,CSVEEEWARDEQFF
TRBV5-1,once,TRBJ1-1,.,TGCGCCAGCAGCTTGGTTTACTCAGGGGACGATAGTACTGAAGCTTTCTTT,CASSLVYSGDDSTEAFF
TRBV4-1,.,TRBJ2-3,TRBD1,TGCGCCAGCAGCCTTCATCAACAGGGGGCGGGAGATACGCAGTATTTT,CASSLHQQGAGDTQYF
TRBV27,.,TRBJ2-3,.,TGTGCCAGCAGTTTAGGACGGATTCGCACAGATACGCAGTATTTT,CASSLGRIRTDTQYF
TRBV9,few,TRBJ2-7,TRBD1,TGTGCCAGCAGCCCGCGGACCAACAGGGGTTCCTACGAGCAGTACTTC,CASSPRTNRGSYEQYF
TRBV29-1,.,TRBJ2-2,TRBD1,TGCAGCGTTAACAGGGGTGACACCGGGGAGCTGTTTTTT,CSVNRGDTGELFF
TRBV5-1,.,TRBJ2-1,.,TGCGCCAGCAGCTTGTGGACGGCTGAACTCTACAATGAGCAGTTCTTC,CASSLWTAELYNEQFF
TRBV12-3/TRBV12-4,few,TRBJ1-1,.,TGTGCCAGCAGTTCCCAACTTTTGGCGGGCACTGAAGCTTTCTTT,CASSSQLLAGTEAFF
TRBV20-1,few,TRBJ2-1,.,TGCAGTGCTAGCCCCGGGACTGCAGCCTACAATGAGCAGTTCTTC,CSASPGTAAYNEQFF
TRBV11-2,.,TRBJ1-1,.,TGTGCCAGCAGCTCCGCGTCTGTGGGCACTGAAGCTTTCTTT,CASSSASVGTEAFF
TRBV4-2,.,TRBJ1-1,TRBD1,TGTGCCAGCAGCCCGCATGGACAGGGGACGTTCGAGGACACTGAAGCTTTCTTT,CASSPHGQGTFEDTEAFF